The rows below give T cell receptor beta chains drawn from one sample of a study of T-cell memory formation after mild COVID-19. TCRdb redid the calling of the 5' RACE reads with MiXCR, one entry per CDR3 protein. This sample carries over 300,000 distinct CDR3 sequences, roughly 20% of them seen once, and the ten largest clones take roughly a fifth. The specimen sequenced was PBMCs or a T cell subset sorted from them (not recorded which). The source is a man younger than 35 who had mild COVID-19 (a few samples of this study predate the infection). Cell type and time point are not known. Each CDR3 is given with its conserved first and last residue. Fields, in order: CDR3 length, clone size, D gene, V gene, J gene, CDR3 protein, CDR3 DNA. The D gene is left open where the match is weak. Rows give clone size only sometimes, using once, few, many, or a class for an expanded clone.

14	few	TRBD1	TRBV2	TRBJ1-5	CASSGTGGNQPQHF	TGTGCCAGCAGCGGGACAGGGGGCAATCAGCCCCAGCATTTT
15	NA	NA	TRBV4-1	TRBJ2-3	CASSLGGPGTDTQYF	TGCGCCAGCAGCCTGGGGGGCCCTGGCACAGATACGCAGTATTTT
12	few	NA	TRBV6-2/TRBV6-3	TRBJ1-2	CASRPGSYGYTF	TGTGCCAGCAGGCCGGGCAGCTATGGCTACACCTTC
15	NA	NA	TRBV5-1	TRBJ1-3	CASSLGPDSGNTIYF	TGCGCCAGCAGCTTGGGGCCAGACTCTGGAAACACCATATATTTT
14	few	NA	TRBV7-3	TRBJ1-6	CASGTGSYNSPLHF	TGTGCCAGCGGCACAGGGTCCTATAATTCACCCCTCCACTTT
15	NA	TRBD1	TRBV20-1	TRBJ1-2	CSASDRGQRNYGYTF	TGCAGTGCTAGCGACAGGGGGCAGCGGAACTATGGCTACACCTTC
16	NA	TRBD2	TRBV20-1	TRBJ2-3	CSAPKTSGGAGDTQYF	TGCAGTGCCCCCAAGACTAGCGGGGGGGCCGGAGATACGCAGTATTTT
15	many	NA	TRBV7-3	TRBJ2-1	CASSLGGASYNEQFF	TGTGCCAGCAGCTTAGGGGGCGCCTCCTACAATGAGCAGTTCTTC
15	NA	NA	TRBV6-1	TRBJ2-3	CASSVQPGSTDTQYF	TGTGCCAGCAGTGTGCAGCCAGGGAGCACAGATACGCAGTATTTT
15	few	NA	TRBV9	TRBJ1-1	CASSVGTATNTEAFF	TGTGCCAGCAGCGTAGGGACAGCTACTAACACTGAAGCTTTCTTT
14	NA	NA	TRBV5-1	TRBJ1-4	CASRAGTTNEKLFF	TGCGCCAGCCGAGCCGGGACAACTAATGAAAAACTGTTTTTT
15	NA	NA	TRBV4-3	TRBJ2-3	CASSQEGVRGDTQYF	TGCGCCAGCAGCCAAGAAGGGGTCCGAGGAGATACGCAGTATTTT
15	once	NA	TRBV6-1	TRBJ2-3	CASSEGGPNTDTQYF	TGTGCCAGCAGTGAAGGTGGGCCTAACACAGATACGCAGTATTTT
12	few	NA	TRBV25-1	TRBJ2-1	CASSDPYNEQFF	TGTGCCAGCAGTGACCCCTACAATGAGCAGTTCTTC
14	NA	NA	TRBV2	TRBJ1-4	CASKTVSTNEKLFF	TGTGCCAGCAAGACGGTTTCAACTAATGAAAAACTGTTTTTT
18	NA	TRBD1	TRBV28	TRBJ2-7	CASSLFAGQGTYSYEQYF	TGTGCCAGCAGTTTATTTGCGGGACAGGGAACCTATTCCTACGAGCAGTACTTC
13	many	NA	TRBV6-5	TRBJ1-1	CASSPPGNTEAFF	TGTGCCAGCAGCCCCCCGGGGAACACTGAAGCTTTCTTT
16	few	TRBD2	TRBV5-1	TRBJ2-7	CASSLARRGGIYEQYF	TGCGCCAGCAGCTTGGCCCGGCGGGGGGGTATCTACGAGCAGTACTTC
14	NA	NA	TRBV5-1	TRBJ1-4	CASSFIRADEKLFF	TGCGCCAGCAGCTTTATACGGGCCGATGAAAAACTGTTTTTT
14	NA	TRBD1	TRBV12-3/TRBV12-4	TRBJ2-1	CASSLYTGGNEQFF	TGTGCCAGCAGTTTATATACAGGGGGCAATGAGCAGTTCTTC
18	NA	NA	TRBV5-6	TRBJ2-6	CASSLDRPIPTGANVLTF	TGTGCCAGCAGCTTGGACAGGCCCATCCCTACTGGGGCCAACGTCCTGACTTTC
15	NA	TRBD1	TRBV28	TRBJ1-2	CASSSGQGADYGYTF	TGTGCCAGCAGTAGTGGACAGGGGGCTGACTATGGCTACACCTTC
14	NA	TRBD1	TRBV18	TRBJ2-2	CASSTTGDTGELFF	TGTGCCAGCTCAACGACAGGGGACACCGGGGAGCTGTTTTTT
15	NA	TRBD1	TRBV20-1	TRBJ1-6	CSATGQGGYNSPLHF	TGCAGTGCTACGGGACAGGGGGGCTATAATTCACCCCTCCACTTT
14	once	NA	TRBV7-9	TRBJ1-1	CASSADSMNTEAFF	TGTGCCAGCAGCGCGGACAGCATGAACACTGAAGCTTTCTTT
15	few	TRBD1	TRBV4-1	TRBJ2-7	CASSPWDRGTKEQYF	TGCGCCAGCAGCCCCTGGGACAGGGGAACCAAAGAGCAGTACTTC
16	NA	TRBD2	TRBV4-3	TRBJ2-5	CASSQDLTSGRKDQYF	TGCGCCAGCAGCCAAGATCTCACTAGCGGGAGGAAGGACCAGTACTTC
16	few	NA	TRBV3-1	TRBJ1-2	CASSQRRFNDPYGYTF	TGTGCCAGCAGCCAACGAAGGTTTAATGACCCCTATGGCTACACCTTC
11	NA	NA	TRBV2	TRBJ1-1	CASSRTAEAFF	TGTGCCAGCAGTAGGACAGCAGAAGCTTTCTTT
15	few	NA	TRBV6-2/TRBV6-3	TRBJ2-5	CASSYGGGRSGTQYF	TGTGCCAGCAGTTACGGTGGAGGAAGAAGTGGGACCCAGTACTTC